These 4 T cell receptor beta chains came from one sample sequenced in a study of a mutant IDH1 vaccine in newly diagnosed glioma. These receptors have no identified antigens. Time point reported: week 11, during vaccination. A 20-mer mutant IDH1 peptide at 300 ug was injected subcutaneously with topical imiquimod. Sequenced by immunoSEQ multiplex PCR; TCRdb stores in-frame clones only, minus some. The data show about 62,000 clones, about 91% seen once. The sequencing used PBMCs, collected from a glioma patient whose treatment included an IDH1 peptide vaccine. The receptors here all came from a man in his forties with glioma.

The gene calls are TRBV19 and TRBJ1-2, with 7 bases identical to TRBD1. The CDR3 is 14 residues long. The germline V gene encodes CDR1 LNHDA and CDR2 SQIVND (reference sequence). V dropped 3 bases and J dropped 4; count of bases not matched to a gene: 5. As DNA, the CDR3 is TGTGCCAGTAGTATGGGACAGCCTGTCTATGGCTACACCTTC. It is translated as CASSMGQPVYGYTF.

This clone came up once. This chain links TRBV2 with TRBJ2-7; TRBD2 matches 8 bases. Germline V gene data show CDR1 as SNHLY and CDR2 as FYNNEI. CDR3 length: 15 amino acids. Losses at the gene ends were 7 bases for V and 4 bases for J; bases not matched to a gene: 12. CDR3 nucleotide sequence: TGTGCCAGCACTCTTGGACCGGGACTAGGATACGAGCAGTACTTC. Amino acids: CASTLGPGLGYEQYF.

The chain employs TRBV6-1 and TRBJ2-1; D not certain. V lost 6 bases and J 8 bases, leaving 11 bases between the germline ends. The CDR3 covers 12 residues. CDR1 and CDR2 from the germline V gene are MNHNS and SASEGT. The DNA of the CDR3 is TGTGCCAGCAGGGACGTCGCCCATGAGCAGTTCTTC. Protein product: CASRDVAHEQFF.

This chain connects TRBV6-5 to TRBJ2-3, with 8 bases matching TRBD2. The CDR3 runs to 14 residues. V lost 5 bases to trimming and J lost 0 bases; unmatched junction nucleotides: 1. Germline loops: CDR1 MNHEY, CDR2 SVGAGI. This CDR3 is CASSRGGSTDTQYF. The CDR3, as DNA: TGTGCCAGCAGTCGGGGGGGGAGCACAGATACGCAGTATTTT.